These 3 T cell receptor beta chains were sequenced from one sample in a study of cytomegalovirus exposure and HLA in healthy donors. Primers included in the PCR were 60 Vbeta and 13 Jbeta primers. Some clones are missing from TCRdb's copy, which holds only in-frame ones; the method was immunoSEQ multiplex PCR. In the table there are some 130,000 clones, under 85% of which are singletons. Sequenced: PBMCs. The receptors derive from a man aged 25 to 40 in good health and CMV-seronegative.

This sequence joins TRBV29-1 and TRBJ1-2; a possible D gene is TRBD1 (6 bases). Germline CDR1 and CDR2: SQVTM and ANQGSEA. V dropped 4 bases and J dropped 8 bases, with 20 bases sitting between them. There are 14 residues in the CDR3. CDR3 loop: CSVVSDSSAQGYTF. In DNA form, the CDR3 reads TGCAGCGTTGTCTCGGACAGCAGTGCCCAGGGCTACACCTTC.

The V gene is TRBV28, the J gene TRBJ2-5; possibly TRBD2 for D (5 bases). The germline CDR1 and CDR2 sequences are MDHEN and SYDVKM. V was trimmed by 4 bases and J by 5 bases, leaving 20 bases between them. The CDR3 contains 16 residues. The CDR3 DNA is TGTGCCAGCAGTTCATCCTTCGGGGTTATCTCGGAGACCCAGTACTTC. Protein sequence: CASSSSFGVISETQYF. The full variable domain, completed using reference TRBV28 and TRBJ2-5, is DVKVTQSSRYLVKRTGEKVFLECVQDMDHENMFWYRQDPGLGLRLIYFSYDVKMKEKGDIPEGYSVSREKKERFSLILESASTNQTSMYLCASSSSFGVISETQYFGPGTRLLVL.

The chain uses TRBV6-1 and TRBJ2-7; TRBD1 matches 9 bases. The V gene end was trimmed by 3 bases and the J gene end by 8 bases; junction bases not matched to a gene: 8. Germline loops: CDR1 MNHNS, CDR2 SASEGT. The CDR3 runs to 14 residues. Here the CDR3 DNA reads TGTGCCAGCAGTGATTGGGACAGGGACCTCAAGCAGTACTTC. Its protein product is CASSDWDRDLKQYF.